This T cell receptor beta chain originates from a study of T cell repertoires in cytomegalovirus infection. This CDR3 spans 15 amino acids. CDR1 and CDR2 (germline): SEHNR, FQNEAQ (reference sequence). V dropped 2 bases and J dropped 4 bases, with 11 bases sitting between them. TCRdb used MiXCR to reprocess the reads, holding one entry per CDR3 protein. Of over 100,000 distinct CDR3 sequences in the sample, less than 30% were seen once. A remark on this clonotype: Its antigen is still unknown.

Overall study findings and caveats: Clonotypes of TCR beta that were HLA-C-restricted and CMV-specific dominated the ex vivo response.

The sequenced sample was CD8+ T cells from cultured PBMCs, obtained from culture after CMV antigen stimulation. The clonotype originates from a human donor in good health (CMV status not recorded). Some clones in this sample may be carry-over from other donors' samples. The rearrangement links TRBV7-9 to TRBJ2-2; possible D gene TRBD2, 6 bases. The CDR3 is CASSLRRGSTGELFF. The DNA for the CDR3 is TGTGCCAGCAGCTTACGCCGGGGGTCCACCGGGGAGCTGTTTTTT.